The following is a T cell receptor (beta chain) sequence with its context. As yet, its antigen is unknown. This record belongs to a study of shared clonotypes between healthy human individuals. Study-wide background: A couple of women and three men aged 18 to 49 made up the donors. There were three CD4 naive, three CD4 memory, two CD8 naive and one CD8 memory plates per donor.

Method: immunoSEQ multiplex PCR; TCRdb's copy keeps in-frame clones and lacks some. The sample yields 2,500,000 or so clones, roughly 90% seen once. Participating donors were healthy, HIV-negative adults free of recent acute infections or vaccinations. Per the germline V gene, CDR1 is MDHEN and CDR2 is SYDVKM. CDR3 size: 15 residues. V dropped 3 bases and J dropped 1 base, with 10 bases sitting between them. Overall study results and limits: The sharing of 5% to 6.5% of naive CD4 clonotypes was seen across a handful of donors.

The sequencing sample was made of naive CD4+ T cells from PBMCs. Indicated subset: CD45RA+ positively selected. The clonotype originates from a man aged 18 to 29 in good health. Some clones in this sample may be carry-over from other donors' samples. This chain connects TRBV28 to TRBJ2-1, with D perhaps matching TRBD2 (5 bases). CDR3 protein: CASSLRSGSYNEQFF. As DNA, the CDR3 is TGTGCCAGCAGTTTGAGGAGCGGATCCTACAATGAGCAGTTCTTC.